These T cell receptor beta chains were read from a single sample in a study of blood T cell repertoires in COVID-19. TCRdb's copy holds only in-frame clones and misses some; the assay was immunoSEQ multiplex PCR. The table records roughly 160,000 clones, under 90% of them present only once. Sample: PBMCs or T cells enriched from blood (not recorded which). These receptors were obtained from a woman aged 55-70 years who had recovered from COVID-19. Both conserved end residues are part of each CDR3. A D gene is named only where the DNA matches it firmly. Rows may omit the clone size; those that give it use once, few, many or a size class.

CDR3 DNA: TGTGCCAGCAGCTTCGGACAGGGTGCCCTCGAGCAGTACTTC; CDR3 protein: CASSFGQGALEQYF; V gene: TRBV7-2; D gene: TRBD1; J gene: TRBJ2-7; clone size: NA
CDR3 DNA: TGTGCCAGCAGCCCAGTAACAGGGGTGGAGGAAAAACTGTTTTTT; CDR3 protein: CASSPVTGVEEKLFF; V gene: TRBV6-5; D gene: TRBD1; J gene: TRBJ1-4; clone size: NA
CDR3 DNA: TGCGCCAGCAGCCCCCAAACAGGGGCAGATAATTCACCCCTCCACTTT; CDR3 protein: CASSPQTGADNSPLHF; V gene: TRBV5-1; D gene: TRBD1; J gene: TRBJ1-6; clone size: NA
CDR3 DNA: TGTGCCAGCAGTTACCTGTCCGGTAGCAATGAAGCTTTCTTT; CDR3 protein: CASSYLSGSNEAFF; V gene: TRBV6-5; D gene: NA; J gene: TRBJ1-1; clone size: NA
CDR3 DNA: TGCGCCAGCAGCTTGTCGGGACTAAAGGGGAGTGAGCAGTTCTTC; CDR3 protein: CASSLSGLKGSEQFF; V gene: TRBV5-1; D gene: TRBD2; J gene: TRBJ2-1; clone size: NA
CDR3 DNA: TGTGCCAGCAGTTACTCGCAGGGCTTAGGGACTGAAGCTTTCTTT; CDR3 protein: CASSYSQGLGTEAFF; V gene: TRBV6-5; D gene: NA; J gene: TRBJ1-1; clone size: NA
CDR3 DNA: TGTGCCAGCAGTTACTCCGGGGGGGGACCCTATGGCTACACCTTC; CDR3 protein: CASSYSGGGPYGYTF; V gene: TRBV6-5; D gene: NA; J gene: TRBJ1-2; clone size: NA
CDR3 DNA: TGTGCCAGTAGTAACGACAGGGAGGGCAATCAGCCCCAGCATTTT; CDR3 protein: CASSNDREGNQPQHF; V gene: TRBV19; D gene: TRBD1; J gene: TRBJ1-5; clone size: few
CDR3 DNA: TGTGCCAGCAGCTTTAGTCGGAGCGGGGGGGTTGAGCAGTACTTC; CDR3 protein: CASSFSRSGGVEQYF; V gene: TRBV7-2; D gene: TRBD2; J gene: TRBJ2-7; clone size: NA
CDR3 DNA: TGTGCCTGGAGTCAACAGGGGGGGAACACCATATATTTT; CDR3 protein: CAWSQQGGNTIYF; V gene: TRBV30; D gene: TRBD1; J gene: TRBJ1-3; clone size: NA
CDR3 DNA: TGTGCCAGCTCACCACCGGCAGGGATTGGATCACCCCTCCACTTT; CDR3 protein: CASSPPAGIGSPLHF; V gene: TRBV18; D gene: NA; J gene: TRBJ1-6; clone size: NA
CDR3 DNA: TGTGCCAGCAGGGAGACAGGGTCCCAAGGCTACACCTTC; CDR3 protein: CASRETGSQGYTF; V gene: TRBV12-3/TRBV12-4; D gene: TRBD1; J gene: TRBJ1-2; clone size: once
CDR3 DNA: TGTGCCAGCAGCGGAGGACAGAACTACAATGAGCAGTTCTTC; CDR3 protein: CASSGGQNYNEQFF; V gene: TRBV7-2; D gene: NA; J gene: TRBJ2-1; clone size: NA
CDR3 DNA: TGTGCCAGTAGTATAGGCACCGGGACAGGGGGGAATGAGCAGTTCTTC; CDR3 protein: CASSIGTGTGGNEQFF; V gene: TRBV19; D gene: TRBD1; J gene: TRBJ2-1; clone size: NA
CDR3 DNA: TGTGCCAGCCTAGCCCGGGACAGCGAAGAGACCCAGTACTTC; CDR3 protein: CASLARDSEETQYF; V gene: TRBV3-1/TRBV3-2; D gene: TRBD1; J gene: TRBJ2-5; clone size: NA
CDR3 DNA: TGCGCCAGTTGGGACGGGGGGCACATGAACACTGAAGCTTTCTTT; CDR3 protein: CASWDGGHMNTEAFF; V gene: TRBV5-1; D gene: NA; J gene: TRBJ1-1; clone size: once
CDR3 DNA: TGTGCCAGCAGCTCGGCCGGGGGGATCTATGGCTACACCTTC; CDR3 protein: CASSSAGGIYGYTF; V gene: TRBV5-6; D gene: NA; J gene: TRBJ1-2; clone size: NA
CDR3 DNA: TGTGCCAGCAGGCCACTAGCGTATAGCTCCTACAATGAGCAGTTCTTC; CDR3 protein: CASRPLAYSSYNEQFF; V gene: TRBV13; D gene: TRBD2; J gene: TRBJ2-1; clone size: few
CDR3 DNA: TGTGCCAGCAGTGTCGGGAACACTGAAGCTTTCTTT; CDR3 protein: CASSVGNTEAFF; V gene: TRBV2; D gene: NA; J gene: TRBJ1-1; clone size: many
CDR3 DNA: TGTGCCAGCACCCCCGCAGGGCCCTACGAAAAACTGTTTTTT; CDR3 protein: CASTPAGPYEKLFF; V gene: TRBV25-1; D gene: NA; J gene: TRBJ1-4; clone size: NA
CDR3 DNA: TGTGCCAGCAGCTTAGTAGAAAATGAGCAGTTCTTC; CDR3 protein: CASSLVENEQFF; V gene: TRBV7-9; D gene: NA; J gene: TRBJ2-1; clone size: NA
CDR3 DNA: TGTGCCAGCAGCCTGGAAGGGGGCAGGGGGGAGCTGTTTTTT; CDR3 protein: CASSLEGGRGELFF; V gene: TRBV9; D gene: TRBD1; J gene: TRBJ2-2; clone size: NA
CDR3 DNA: TGTGCCAGCAGCATTCATGGGACAGGGAAAGAGACCCAGTACTTC; CDR3 protein: CASSIHGTGKETQYF; V gene: TRBV11-2; D gene: TRBD1; J gene: TRBJ2-5; clone size: once
CDR3 DNA: TGCAGCGTTGAAGAGCTCGGAGACACTGAAGCTTTCTTT; CDR3 protein: CSVEELGDTEAFF; V gene: TRBV29-1; D gene: NA; J gene: TRBJ1-1; clone size: NA
CDR3 DNA: TGCAGCGCAGGGGACACGTATGGCTACACCTTC; CDR3 protein: CSAGDTYGYTF; V gene: TRBV29-1; D gene: NA; J gene: TRBJ1-2; clone size: NA
CDR3 DNA: TGCGCCAGCAGCTTGGAAGGGGACTCCCTAGGGAACTATGGCTACACCTTC; CDR3 protein: CASSLEGDSLGNYGYTF; V gene: TRBV5-1; D gene: NA; J gene: TRBJ1-2; clone size: NA
CDR3 DNA: TGCAGCGTCCTAGCGGGGGCAATCCAAGAGACCCAGTACTTC; CDR3 protein: CSVLAGAIQETQYF; V gene: TRBV29-1; D gene: TRBD2; J gene: TRBJ2-5; clone size: NA
CDR3 DNA: TGTGCCAGCAGCGTACTAGCGGCAGCCGGGGAGCTGTTTTTT; CDR3 protein: CASSVLAAAGELFF; V gene: TRBV9; D gene: TRBD2; J gene: TRBJ2-2; clone size: few
CDR3 DNA: TGTGCCGCCTCCGGGACAGGGGGAGAGACCCAGTACTTC; CDR3 protein: CAASGTGGETQYF; V gene: TRBV28; D gene: TRBD1; J gene: TRBJ2-5; clone size: NA
CDR3 DNA: TGTGCCAGCAGCAAAGACAGAAACATTCAGTACTTC; CDR3 protein: CASSKDRNIQYF; V gene: TRBV27; D gene: NA; J gene: TRBJ2-4; clone size: NA
CDR3 DNA: TGTGCCAGCAGTCCAAACAGGGGCGGTGAAAAACTGTTTTTT; CDR3 protein: CASSPNRGGEKLFF; V gene: TRBV2; D gene: TRBD1; J gene: TRBJ1-4; clone size: NA
CDR3 DNA: TGTGCCAGCAGCCCCCTCCCTGGGGGGGGGTTTTCCTACAATGAGCAGTTCTTC; CDR3 protein: CASSPLPGGGFSYNEQFF; V gene: TRBV7-6; D gene: TRBD2; J gene: TRBJ2-1; clone size: NA
CDR3 DNA: TGTGCCAGCAGACAGGGGGCGATCAATGAGCAGTTCTTC; CDR3 protein: CASRQGAINEQFF; V gene: TRBV6-5; D gene: TRBD1; J gene: TRBJ2-1; clone size: once
CDR3 DNA: TGTGCCAGCGAAGGACAGACGAACACTGAAGCTTTCTTT; CDR3 protein: CASEGQTNTEAFF; V gene: TRBV6-5; D gene: NA; J gene: TRBJ1-1; clone size: NA
CDR3 DNA: TGTGCCAGCAGAGGACTAGCGGGGTCTATCGGCGAGCAGTACTTC; CDR3 protein: CASRGLAGSIGEQYF; V gene: TRBV6-5; D gene: TRBD2; J gene: TRBJ2-7; clone size: NA
CDR3 DNA: TGCGCCAGCAGCTCCGGGGACAGGAACACTGAAGCTTTCTTT; CDR3 protein: CASSSGDRNTEAFF; V gene: TRBV5-1; D gene: TRBD1; J gene: TRBJ1-1; clone size: NA
CDR3 DNA: TGCAGTGCTAGTGACAGTCCGTATGGCTACACCTTC; CDR3 protein: CSASDSPYGYTF; V gene: TRBV20-1; D gene: NA; J gene: TRBJ1-2; clone size: NA
CDR3 DNA: TGTGCCTCAGCAGAGGGGGGGCACACAGATACGCAGTATTTT; CDR3 protein: CASAEGGHTDTQYF; V gene: TRBV2; D gene: NA; J gene: TRBJ2-3; clone size: once
CDR3 DNA: TGTGCCAGCAGGGAAACAGGGCTCCCCGATGGAAACACCATATATTTT; CDR3 protein: CASRETGLPDGNTIYF; V gene: TRBV2; D gene: NA; J gene: TRBJ1-3; clone size: NA
CDR3 DNA: TGTGCCAGCTCCCTCCGTCGGGGGTTAGGCTTCAATGAAAAACTGTTTTTT; CDR3 protein: CASSLRRGLGFNEKLFF; V gene: TRBV27; D gene: NA; J gene: TRBJ1-4; clone size: NA
CDR3 DNA: TGCGCCAGCAGCGAAATGCGGGGGAGCTCCTACGAGCAGTACTTC; CDR3 protein: CASSEMRGSSYEQYF; V gene: TRBV5-1; D gene: TRBD2; J gene: TRBJ2-7; clone size: NA
CDR3 DNA: TGTGCCAGCAGCCAAGGGAACAGGGTTCCCCTCCACTTT; CDR3 protein: CASSQGNRVPLHF; V gene: TRBV3-1/TRBV3-2; D gene: NA; J gene: TRBJ1-6; clone size: NA
CDR3 DNA: TGTGCCAGTGGGGGGGTTAATGAAAAACTGTTTTTT; CDR3 protein: CASGGVNEKLFF; V gene: TRBV6-8; D gene: NA; J gene: TRBJ1-4; clone size: NA
CDR3 DNA: TGTGCCAGCAGAGACAGCGGGAATTCACCCCTCCACTTT; CDR3 protein: CASRDSGNSPLHF; V gene: TRBV12-3/TRBV12-4; D gene: NA; J gene: TRBJ1-6; clone size: NA
CDR3 DNA: TGTGCCAGCAGCCCTGGGACAGCCCTACAATATAATTCACCCCTCCACTTT; CDR3 protein: CASSPGTALQYNSPLHF; V gene: TRBV5-6; D gene: TRBD1; J gene: TRBJ1-6; clone size: NA
CDR3 DNA: TGCGCCAGCAGCTTGTATATCGGGGGACAGGGGCATGGCTACACCTTC; CDR3 protein: CASSLYIGGQGHGYTF; V gene: TRBV5-1; D gene: TRBD1; J gene: TRBJ1-2; clone size: few
CDR3 DNA: TGCGCCAGCAGTAACAGGCTGGGGGGCTACACCTTC; CDR3 protein: CASSNRLGGYTF; V gene: TRBV5-1; D gene: NA; J gene: TRBJ1-2; clone size: many
CDR3 DNA: TGTGCCAGCAGCGTAGGGGGAGCCAGCTCGAACACTGAAGCTTTCTTT; CDR3 protein: CASSVGGASSNTEAFF; V gene: TRBV9; D gene: NA; J gene: TRBJ1-1; clone size: NA